This TCR beta chain stems from a study of cytomegalovirus exposure and HLA in healthy donors. Study results and caveats: Sequencing depth across donors, presence/absence analyses assumed, was roughly uniform. In an earlier analysis, in around 590 donors, most V segments appeared productive either ~87% or ~30% of the time. CMV serostatus was the sole immune exposure information available.

This clone was detected a few times. Its antigen is unidentified. Primers: 60 Vbeta forward and 13 Jbeta reverse. Here immunoSEQ multiplex PCR was the method, and the copy in TCRdb shows in-frame clones only, minus some. The sample has about 140,000 clones; more than 60% are singletons. From germline, CDR1 is LGHNA and CDR2 YSLEER. Trimming cost V 1 base and J 2 bases, with 8 bases left between them. This CDR3 region has 14 residues. The specimen sequenced was PBMCs. This TCR was recovered from a man aged 35-49 years in good health and CMV-seronegative. V is TRBV4-3 and J is TRBJ1-2; D call uncertain. DNA for the CDR3: TGCGCCAGCAGCCAAGGGAACAGCAACTATGGCTACACCTTC. As protein: CASSQGNSNYGYTF.